This TCR beta chain was recovered during a study of regulatory T cells in long-lasting Graves disease. This clonotype was found many times. Time point given: newly diagnosed GD, antithyroid drugs for less than 3 months. After RNA was extracted from PBMCs, the TCR library was made from it. In building TCR beta libraries, iRepertoire HTBI primers were used together with Arm-PCR of CDR3 regions. TCRdb re-called the multiplex PCR reads through MiXCR, storing one row per CDR3 protein. The top ten hold 22% of the sample, which has more than 300,000 distinct CDR3 sequences, 15% seen once. Trimming at V came to 0 bases and at J to 8 bases, leaving 11 bases not matched to a gene. The CDR3 runs 16 residues.

The chain recombines TRBV12-3 or TRBV12-4 with TRBJ2-3; 7 nucleotides align to TRBD1. This receptor was identified in a female donor with Graves disease. The sample was peripheral blood mononuclear cells (PBMCs), taken at new diagnosis, from a patient treated with antithyroid drugs. For the CDR3, the DNA is TGTGCCAGCAGTTTAGCGAGAACAGGGGTCGTTAGTACGCAGTATTTT. This translates into CASSLARTGVVSTQYF.